A single sample is the source of the 21 T cell receptor beta chains below, sequenced in a study of blood T cell repertoires in COVID-19. The assay was immunoSEQ multiplex PCR, and TCRdb's table has in-frame clones only and misses some. The table includes some 240,000 clones, 81% detected once. Material for sequencing was peripheral blood. These receptors were taken from a woman older than 75 with COVID-19, enrolled during active disease.

The chain employs TRBV7-9 and TRBJ2-2, with 9 bases identical to TRBD2. The junction had 10 bases not matched to a gene; V was cut back by 4 bases and J by 4 bases. The CDR3 is 17 residues long. The germline V gene encodes CDR1 SEHNR and CDR2 FQNEAQ (reference sequence). CDR3 DNA: TGTGCCAGCAGCTCCCGATCCCAGCGGGGGGTCACCGGGGAGCTGTTTTTT. Encoded protein: CASSSRSQRGVTGELFF.

This chain joins TRBV6-6 and TRBJ1-2; weak D call: TRBD1 (5 bases). The CDR3 is made up of 16 amino acids. V gave up 6 bases and J gave up 3 bases, with 20 bases separating them. Germline V CDR1 and CDR2: MNHNY, SVGAGI (reference sequence). The CDR3 DNA reads as TGTGCCAGCAGCCTGACCCCAGGGAGGCTTTACTATGGCTACACCTTC. It codes for CASSLTPGRLYYGYTF.

This rearrangement joins TRBV2 to TRBJ1-5, with 9 nucleotides matching TRBD1. The germline CDR1 and CDR2 sequences are SNHLY and FYNNEI. The CDR3 runs to 15 residues. V shed 6 bases, J shed 5 bases, and the junction held 8 bases outside the gene matches. CDR3 nucleotide sequence: TGTGCCAGCAGCACAACAGGGGGCCCGTATCAGCCCCAGCATTTT. It yields the protein CASSTTGGPYQPQHF.

The chain links TRBV29-1 to TRBJ2-7, with D maybe TRBD2 (6 bases). The CDR3 runs to 13 residues. From germline, CDR1 is SQVTM and CDR2 ANQGSEA. V shed 4 bases and J shed 1 base, with 11 bases lying between them. In nucleotides, the CDR3 is TGCAGCGTTGCGGGACTCCATTCCTACGAGCAGTACTTC. This encodes CSVAGLHSYEQYF.

This clone was observed once. V gene TRBV7-2 combines with J gene TRBJ1-2; D is ambiguous. This CDR3 is 14 amino acids long. V lost 8 bases and J lost 2, with 15 bases in between. Germline CDR1 SGHTA, CDR2 FQGNSA. Here the CDR3 reads CASSPVLPNYGYTF. The CDR3, as DNA: TGTGCCAGCTCCCCGGTTCTCCCCAACTATGGCTACACCTTC.

V usage is TRBV10-2 and J usage is TRBJ2-5; maybe TRBD2 (5 bases). This CDR3 contains 15 residues. V was shortened by 3 bases and J by 2 bases, with 13 bases between the two germline ends. The germline V gene has CDR1 WSHSY and CDR2 SAAADI. As DNA, the CDR3 is TGCGCCAGCAGTGAAACGCTGAGAGGGCAAGAGACCCAGTACTTC. Translated, it gives CASSETLRGQETQYF.

This rearrangement joins TRBV2 to TRBJ2-3; 14 bases agree with TRBD2. The CDR3 runs 16 residues. CDR1 is SNHLY, CDR2 FYNNEI, per germline. Trimming cost V 8 bases and J 2 bases; bases outside gene matches: 6. CDR3: CASRMTSGRATDTQYF. The CDR3 nucleotides are TGTGCCAGCCGGATGACTAGCGGGAGGGCCACAGATACGCAGTATTTT.

The rearrangement uses TRBV6-4 and TRBJ2-1, with D perhaps matching TRBD1 (5 bases). V was shortened by 10 bases and J by 4 bases, with 11 bases between the two germline ends. Germline CDR1 MRHNA, CDR2 SNTAGT. The CDR3 extends over 12 amino acids. The CDR3 loop reads CAIPREYNEQFF. Written as DNA, the CDR3 is TGTGCCATCCCCAGGGAATACAATGAGCAGTTCTTC.

This sequence joins TRBV4-1 and TRBJ2-7; D is perhaps TRBD1 (6 bases). V was clipped by 4 bases and J by 3 bases, with 16 bases between them. The CDR3 sequence is 15 residues long. CDR1 and CDR2 (germline): MGHRA, YSYEKL. In DNA form, the CDR3 reads TGCGCCAGCAGCCGAGCTGCCGGACAGAACTACGAGCAGTACTTC. Amino acids: CASSRAAGQNYEQYF.

The V and J genes are TRBV5-4 and TRBJ1-1, with 10 bases aligning to TRBD1. Germline-derived CDR1 and CDR2 are SGHNT and YYREEE (reference sequence). Germline trimming cut 4 bases from V and 5 bases from J; bases unmatched to any gene: 8. This CDR3 has 15 residues. CDR3: CASSIRQGARTEAFF. The CDR3 nucleotides read TGTGCCAGCAGCATTCGACAGGGGGCGCGGACTGAAGCTTTCTTT.

This clone appeared a single time. The chain employs TRBV27 and TRBJ2-5; D is unresolved. This CDR3 comprises 15 residues. Trimming took 3 bases from V and 4 from J, leaving 15 bases between them. CDR1 is MNHEY and CDR2 is SMNVEV in the germline V gene (reference sequence). The CDR3 DNA reads TGTGCCAGCAGTTTGAGTCGAGGTGACCTAGAGACCCAGTACTTC. As protein: CASSLSRGDLETQYF.

This clone was recorded only once. The chain combines TRBV20-1 with TRBJ1-1; possible D gene TRBD1, 6 bases. The V gene's germline CDR1 is DFQATT and CDR2 SNEGSKA (reference sequence). Deletions cut 5 bases from V and 6 bases from J, with 10 bases between. The CDR3 spans 11 residues. The CDR3 reads CSAYRQAEAFF. The CDR3 nucleotides read TGCAGTGCTTATAGACAGGCTGAAGCTTTCTTT.

The V gene is TRBV18, the J gene TRBJ1-5; D call uncertain. Germline V gene sequence: CDR1 KGHSH, CDR2 LQKENI. CDR3 length equals 15 residues. With 2 bases removed from V and 7 bases from J, the gap between germline ends came to 15 bases. The CDR3 nucleotides read TGTGCCAGCTCACCAGGGCTTCCCGAGAAGCAGCCCCAGCATTTT. It is translated as CASSPGLPEKQPQHF.

The gene calls are TRBV24-1 and TRBJ1-5, with D possibly matching TRBD1 (6 bases). CDR1 KGHDR and CDR2 SFDVKD come from the germline V gene. This CDR3 region has 13 residues. The ends were cut back, 4 bases at V and 7 bases at J, with 10 bases in the middle. The CDR3 sequence: CATSEGGGQPQHF. CDR3 nucleotides: TGTGCCACCAGTGAGGGAGGGGGACAGCCCCAGCATTTT.

The sample holds one count of this clone. V is TRBV19 and J is TRBJ2-5; no clear D. The CDR3 loop spans 14 amino acids. The V gene lost 1 base and the J gene lost 1 base, with 7 bases spanning the gap. CDR1 is LNHDA, CDR2 SQIVND, per germline (reference sequence). The CDR3 here is CASSIGGSQETQYF. The CDR3 bases are TGTGCCAGTAGTATAGGAGGCAGCCAAGAGACCCAGTACTTC.

In the case of this clone: At one of its ends the junction is not consistent with the germline gene, which may arise from a read error. V usage is TRBV12-3 or TRBV12-4 and J usage is TRBJ1-1; D is possibly TRBD1 (5 bases). The CDR3 totals 13 residues. DNA of the CDR3: TGTGCCAGCACTTTATGGGGGGTAGAAGAAGCTTTCTTT. Protein: CASTLWGVEEAFF.

This chain links TRBV7-8 with TRBJ2-7; 7 bases match TRBD2. After removal of 3 bases from V and 2 bases from J, the junction contained 4 bases not matched to a gene. CDR1 is SGHVS and CDR2 is FQNEAQ in the germline V gene. The length of the CDR3 is 14 residues. CDR3 coding DNA: TGTGCCAGCAGCTTGAGCCGGGGGGCCTACGAGCAGTACTTC. It is translated as CASSLSRGAYEQYF. The whole variable domain, remainder taken from reference TRBV7-8 and TRBJ2-7, is GAGVSQSPRYKVAKRGQDVALRCDPISGHVSLFWYQQALGQGPEFLTYFQNEAQLDKSGLPSDRFFAERPEGSVSTLKIQRTQQEDSAVYLCASSLSRGAYEQYFGPGTRLTVT.

The chain joins TRBV28 to TRBJ2-7; TRBD1 is a possible D gene (5 bases). Trimming stripped 3 bases from V and 4 bases from J, with 16 bases between. CDR1 is MDHEN and CDR2 is SYDVKM in the germline V gene. This CDR3 has 15 residues. The CDR3 DNA reads TGTGCCAGCAGTTTTCGGGCAGGGATTAGGTACGAGCAGTACTTC. This codes for CASSFRAGIRYEQYF.

The chain combines TRBV6-5 with TRBJ1-6; 8 nucleotides agree with TRBD1. The CDR3 is made up of 15 amino acids. Germline CDR1 is MNHEY and CDR2 is SVGAGI. V was pared by 5 bases and J by 9 bases, with 9 bases of the junction left unmatched. Here the CDR3 DNA reads TGTGCCAGCAGTCATCCGGGACAGGCCGCTTCACCCCTCCACTTT. This gives the protein CASSHPGQAASPLHF.

The rearrangement uses TRBV24-1 and TRBJ1-2; possible D gene TRBD1, 6 bases. CDR3 size: 14 residues. Germline V gene sequence: CDR1 KGHDR, CDR2 SFDVKD. V was trimmed by 9 bases and J by 8 bases, leaving 21 bases between them. CDR3: CATSNPGSQGGYTF. The CDR3 DNA sequence: TGTGCCACCTCCAACCCGGGAAGTCAGGGGGGCTACACCTTC.

The chain uses TRBV27 and TRBJ1-6, with 7 bases fitting TRBD1. Germline V gene data show CDR1 as MNHEY and CDR2 as SMNVEV (reference sequence). The CDR3 contains 15 residues. V shed 6 bases and J 6 bases; nucleotides not matched to a gene: 8. The CDR3 sequence: CASSRDRETNSPLHF. CDR3 sequence (DNA): TGTGCCAGCAGCCGAGACAGGGAGACTAATTCACCCCTCCACTTT.